This TCR beta chain derives from a study of vaccination effects on CD4 cells after COVID-19. Study details: The median interval between the second dose and post-vaccine sampling was 72 days. Regarding the study as a whole: Clones arising from infection and from vaccination showed marked clonal contraction late after vaccination. Sampling in the study covered few convalescent patients and included no early post-infection timepoints.

Following a roughly eleven-day culture, CD4+ T cells were purified. Participants each got two BNT162b2 or mRNA-1273 vaccine doses. Previously uninfected by SARS-CoV-2, the vaccine recipients also showed negative nucleocapsid antibodies. TCRdb keeps only in-frame clones here, not all; method: immunoSEQ multiplex PCR. Among fewer than 75,000 clones, nearly 80% were seen once, and the ten largest hold roughly 4.2%. This clone was observed once. Its antigen is undetermined. The ends were cut back, 6 bases at V and 5 bases at J, with 8 bases in the middle. In germline, CDR1 is MNHNY, CDR2 SVGAGI (reference sequence). The CDR3 is 13 residues long.

The chain joins TRBV6-6 to TRBJ1-6; D is uncertain. This sample comprised CD4+ T cells from PBMCs cultured without peptide, obtained after COVID-19 vaccination. The TCR sequence derives from a human donor who received a COVID-19 vaccine. CDR3 nucleotides: TGTGCCAGCAGACGGCAGGATAATTCACCCCTCCACTTT. Encoded protein: CASRRQDNSPLHF.